A selection of T cell receptor beta chains follows, all from one sample in a study of beta chain features in type 1 diabetes. Assay: immunoSEQ multiplex PCR; the TCRdb copy retains only in-frame clones and omits some. The sample records 300,000 or so clones, around 9% being singletons. Material for sequencing was central memory CD4+ T cells from blood. The receptors derive from a young man with type 1 diabetes. Both conserved end residues are part of each CDR3. Each record gives: V gene, D gene, J gene, clone size, CDR3 protein, CDR3 DNA. The D gene is left open where the match is weak. Clone size is not always given. Where it is, it says once, few, many or a class for expanded clones.

>TRBV30|NA|TRBJ2-1|NA
CAWSHSSNEQFF
TGTGCCTGGAGTCACTCGTCTAATGAGCAGTTCTTC
>TRBV30|TRBD1|TRBJ2-7|few
CAWSRDSSYEQYF
TGTGCCTGGAGCCGGGACAGCTCCTACGAGCAGTACTTC
>TRBV18|NA|TRBJ2-4|few
CASSPGAETTNIQYF
TGTGCCAGCTCTCCCGGGGCAGAGACTACAAACATTCAGTACTTC
>TRBV7-9|NA|TRBJ2-3|few
CASSSTQDTQYF
TGTGCCAGCAGCTCTACACAAGATACGCAGTATTTT
>TRBV15|NA|TRBJ1-6|few
CATSRLTGTKDSPLHF
TGTGCCACCAGCAGACTTACCGGGACAAAGGATTCACCCCTCCACTTT
>TRBV6-5|NA|TRBJ2-7|NA
CASSYAQDSYEQYF
TGTGCCAGCAGTTACGCACAGGACTCCTACGAGCAGTACTTC
>TRBV4-3|NA|TRBJ1-5|NA
CASSQGGRNQPQHF
TGCGCCAGCAGCCAGGGAGGGAGGAATCAGCCCCAGCATTTT
>TRBV5-6|NA|TRBJ2-7|NA
CASSLPSSYEQYF
TGTGCCAGCAGCTTGCCGAGCTCCTACGAGCAGTACTTC
>TRBV18|NA|TRBJ1-1|many
CASSLGETEAFF
TGTGCCAGCTCACTTGGGGAGACTGAAGCTTTCTTT
>TRBV4-1|NA|TRBJ1-6|NA
CASSQDEGFNSPLHF
TGCGCCAGCAGCCAAGATGAGGGTTTTAATTCACCCCTCCACTTT
>TRBV6-5|NA|TRBJ1-5|NA
CASGRREGQPQHF
TGTGCCAGCGGGCGTAGGGAGGGACAGCCCCAGCATTTT
>TRBV28|NA|TRBJ2-7|NA
CASSLPRLGHLEQYF
TGTGCCAGCAGTCTACCTCGCCTCGGCCACCTCGAGCAGTACTTC
>TRBV14|NA|TRBJ2-5|NA
CASSQDWGGAETQYF
TGTGCCAGCAGCCAAGATTGGGGCGGCGCCGAGACCCAGTACTTC
>TRBV28|TRBD1|TRBJ1-1|NA
CASSPFTGVNTEAFF
TGTGCCAGCAGTCCCTTCACAGGGGTGAACACTGAAGCTTTCTTT
>TRBV6-5|NA|TRBJ2-2|few
CASSYAVAAVTGELFF
TGTGCCAGCAGTTACGCGGTAGCGGCAGTCACCGGGGAGCTGTTTTTT
>TRBV20-1|NA|TRBJ2-5|NA
CSARVQETQYF
TGCAGTGCTAGAGTCCAAGAGACCCAGTACTTC
>TRBV2|TRBD1|TRBJ2-7|NA
CASSDAQGLITSYEQYF
TGTGCCAGCAGTGATGCACAGGGGCTAATAACATCCTACGAGCAGTACTTC
>TRBV5-1|NA|TRBJ1-6|NA
CASSPGTGEYSPLHF
TGCGCCAGCAGCCCCGGGACTGGAGAGTATTCACCCCTCCACTTT
>TRBV7-2|TRBD2|TRBJ2-1|NA
CASSFLAGSYNEQFF
TGTGCCAGCAGCTTTCTAGCGGGCTCCTACAATGAGCAGTTCTTC
>TRBV19|NA|TRBJ2-4|NA
CASSTDSVAKNIQYF
TGTGCCAGTAGTACGGACAGCGTAGCCAAAAACATTCAGTACTTC
>TRBV6-5|NA|TRBJ1-2|NA
CASSYSGKDGYTF
TGTGCCAGCAGTTACTCGGGGAAGGATGGCTACACCTTC
>TRBV4-3|TRBD1|TRBJ2-1|NA
CASSQDGNRGLKREQFF
TGCGCCAGCAGCCAAGATGGGAACAGGGGCTTAAAGAGGGAGCAGTTCTTC
>TRBV11-2|TRBD1|TRBJ1-2|NA
CASSVQGQLIYGYTF
TGTGCCAGCAGCGTCCAGGGACAGCTTATCTATGGCTACACCTTC
>TRBV15|TRBD1|TRBJ1-1|NA
CATSRTGVENTEAFF
TGTGCCACCAGCAGGACAGGGGTGGAGAACACTGAAGCTTTCTTT
>TRBV6-5|NA|TRBJ2-7|many
CASHGGGDIPYEQYF
TGTGCCAGCCACGGTGGTGGCGACATCCCCTACGAGCAGTACTTC
>TRBV4-1|NA|TRBJ2-4|few
CASSQEPGDRDIQYF
TGCGCCAGCAGCCAAGAACCTGGGGATCGGGACATTCAGTACTTC
>TRBV9|NA|TRBJ1-3|few
CASSVESTAGNTIYF
TGTGCCAGCAGCGTAGAGTCCACGGCTGGAAACACCATATATTTT
>TRBV12-5|NA|TRBJ2-2|NA
CASGDRFTGELFF
TGTGCTAGTGGAGACAGATTCACCGGGGAGCTGTTTTTT
>TRBV5-1|TRBD1|TRBJ2-7|few
CASSLTGAYEQYF
TGCGCCAGCAGCTTGACAGGGGCCTACGAGCAGTACTTC
>TRBV19|NA|TRBJ2-2|many
CASSIGQSTGELFF
TGTGCCAGTAGTATCGGGCAGTCCACCGGGGAGCTGTTTTTT
>TRBV28|TRBD1|TRBJ2-3|NA
CASSRGQGVDTQYF
TGTGCCAGCAGCCGGGGACAGGGAGTAGATACGCAGTATTTT